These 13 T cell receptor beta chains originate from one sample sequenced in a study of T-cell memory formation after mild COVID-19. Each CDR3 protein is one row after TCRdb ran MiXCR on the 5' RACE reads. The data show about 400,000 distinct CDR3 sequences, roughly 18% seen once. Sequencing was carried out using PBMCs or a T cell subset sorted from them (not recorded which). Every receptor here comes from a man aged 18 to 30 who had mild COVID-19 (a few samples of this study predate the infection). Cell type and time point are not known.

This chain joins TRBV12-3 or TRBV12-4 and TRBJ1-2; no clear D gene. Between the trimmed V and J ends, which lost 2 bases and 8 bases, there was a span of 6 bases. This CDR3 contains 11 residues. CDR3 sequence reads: CASSLPSGYTF. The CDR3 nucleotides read TGTGCCAGCAGTTTACCGAGCGGCTACACCTTC.

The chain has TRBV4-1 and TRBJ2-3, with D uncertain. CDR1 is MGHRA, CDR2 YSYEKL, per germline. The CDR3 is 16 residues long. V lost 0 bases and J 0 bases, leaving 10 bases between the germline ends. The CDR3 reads CASSQENSPSTDTQYF. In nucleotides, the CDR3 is TGCGCCAGCAGCCAAGAGAACAGCCCTAGCACAGATACGCAGTATTTT.

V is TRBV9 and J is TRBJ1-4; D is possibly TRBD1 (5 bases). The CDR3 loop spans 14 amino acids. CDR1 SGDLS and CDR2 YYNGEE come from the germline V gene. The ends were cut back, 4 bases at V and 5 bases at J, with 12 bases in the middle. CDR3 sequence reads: CASSLGDGNEKLFF. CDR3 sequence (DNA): TGTGCCAGCAGCCTGGGGGACGGGAATGAAAAACTGTTTTTT.

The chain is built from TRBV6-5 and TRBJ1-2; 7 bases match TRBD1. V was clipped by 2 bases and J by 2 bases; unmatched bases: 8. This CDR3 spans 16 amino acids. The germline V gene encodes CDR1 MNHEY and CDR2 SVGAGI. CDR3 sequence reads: CASSYLRGGSNYGYTF. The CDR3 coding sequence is TGTGCCAGCAGTTACCTTCGAGGGGGCTCGAACTATGGCTACACCTTC.

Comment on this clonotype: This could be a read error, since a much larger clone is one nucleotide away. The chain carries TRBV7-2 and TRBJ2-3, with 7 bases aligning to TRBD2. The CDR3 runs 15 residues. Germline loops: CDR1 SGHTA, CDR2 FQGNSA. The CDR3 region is CDSSLESTSADTQYF. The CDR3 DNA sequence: TGTGACAGCAGCTTAGAGTCTACTAGCGCAGATACGCAGTATTTT.

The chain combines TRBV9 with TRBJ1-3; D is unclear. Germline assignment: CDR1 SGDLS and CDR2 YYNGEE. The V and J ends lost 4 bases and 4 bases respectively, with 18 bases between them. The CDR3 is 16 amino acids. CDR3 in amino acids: CASSPLPGPLGNTIYF. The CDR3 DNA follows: TGTGCCAGCAGCCCCCTTCCAGGTCCACTGGGAAACACCATATATTTT.

For the CDR3, the DNA is TGTGCCATCAGTGACCCGACTAGCGGGGGGACAAGGGTCAATGAGCAGTTCTTC. This gives the protein CAISDPTSGGTRVNEQFF. This rearrangement joins TRBV10-3 to TRBJ2-1; 13 bases fit TRBD2. The V segment lost 3 bases and the J segment 6 bases; nucleotides outside the gene matches: 11. Germline CDR1 and CDR2: ENHRY and SYGVKD. The CDR3 totals 18 residues.

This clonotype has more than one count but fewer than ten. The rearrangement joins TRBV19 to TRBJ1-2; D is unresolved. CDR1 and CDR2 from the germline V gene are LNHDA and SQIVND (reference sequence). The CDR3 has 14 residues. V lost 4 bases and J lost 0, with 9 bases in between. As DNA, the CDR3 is TGTGCCAGTAGTACTGACTCAGCTAACTATGGCTACACCTTC. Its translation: CASSTDSANYGYTF.

In nucleotides, the CDR3 is TGTGCCAGCGGGGGCTACGAGCAGTACGTC. Residues: CASGGYEQYV. The rearrangement uses TRBV28 and TRBJ2-7; D may be TRBD1 or TRBD2 (5 bases each). The V gene lost 8 bases and the J gene lost 3 bases, with 5 bases spanning the gap. Germline V gene sequence: CDR1 MDHEN, CDR2 SYDVKM. The CDR3 runs 10 residues.

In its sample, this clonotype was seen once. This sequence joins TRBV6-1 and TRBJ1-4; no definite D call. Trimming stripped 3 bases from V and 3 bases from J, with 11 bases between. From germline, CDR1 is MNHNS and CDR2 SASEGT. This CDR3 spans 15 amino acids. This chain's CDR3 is CASSDLGGSNEKLFF. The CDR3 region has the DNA TGTGCCAGCAGTGATTTGGGAGGATCTAATGAAAAACTGTTTTTT.

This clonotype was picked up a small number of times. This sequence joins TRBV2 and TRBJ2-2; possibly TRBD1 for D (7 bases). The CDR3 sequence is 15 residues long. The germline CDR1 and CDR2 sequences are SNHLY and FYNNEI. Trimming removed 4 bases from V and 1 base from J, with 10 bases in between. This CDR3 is CASSVQGGNTGELFF. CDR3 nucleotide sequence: TGTGCCAGCAGTGTCCAGGGGGGGAACACCGGGGAGCTGTTTTTT.

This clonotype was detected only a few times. CDR3 protein: CASSLVRGARTEAFF. CDR3 sequence (DNA): TGTGCCAGCAGCTTAGTTCGGGGGGCACGGACTGAAGCTTTCTTT. This chain uses TRBV7-2 with TRBJ1-1; D is perhaps TRBD1 (6 bases). The CDR3 loop spans 15 amino acids. V was pared by 1 base and J by 5 bases, with 14 bases between. Germline V CDR1 and CDR2: SGHTA, FQGNSA.

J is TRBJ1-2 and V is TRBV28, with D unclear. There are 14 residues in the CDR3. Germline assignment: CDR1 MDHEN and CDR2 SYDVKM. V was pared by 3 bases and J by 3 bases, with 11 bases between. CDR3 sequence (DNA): TGTGCCAGCAGTTTCCTCAGAAACTACTATGGCTACACCTTC. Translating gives CASSFLRNYYGYTF.